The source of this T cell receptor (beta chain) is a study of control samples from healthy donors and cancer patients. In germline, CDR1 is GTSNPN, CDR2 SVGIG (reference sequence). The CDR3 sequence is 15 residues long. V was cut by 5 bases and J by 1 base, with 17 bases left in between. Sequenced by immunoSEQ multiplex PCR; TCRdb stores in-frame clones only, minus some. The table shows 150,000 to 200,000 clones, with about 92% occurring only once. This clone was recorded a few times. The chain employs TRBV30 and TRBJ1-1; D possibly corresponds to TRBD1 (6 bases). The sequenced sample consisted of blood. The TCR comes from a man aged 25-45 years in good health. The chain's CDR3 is CAWCEGGTGNTEAFF. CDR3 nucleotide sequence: TGTGCCTGGTGCGAGGGGGGCACGGGGAACACTGAAGCTTTCTTT. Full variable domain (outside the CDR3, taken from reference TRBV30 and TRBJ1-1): SQTIHQWPATLVQPVGSPLSLECTVEGTSNPNLYWYRQAAGRGLQLLFYSVGIGQISSEVPQNLSASRPQDRQFILSSKKLLLSDSGFYLCAWCEGGTGNTEAFFGQGTRLTVV.